The 21 T cell receptor beta chains below were found in one sample sequenced in a study of identical twins. TCRdb ran MiXCR on the 5' RACE reads and lists one entry per CDR3 protein. The sample records 450,000 to 650,000 distinct CDR3 sequences, over 8.5% being singletons. This same sample was also part of a study on yellow fever vaccine responses in identical twins.

Sequencing was carried out using PBMCs. The source is a woman aged 18 to 35 in good health.

On this clonotype itself: Given a much more abundant clone one base away, this may be a read error. J is TRBJ2-6 and V is TRBV28, with a weak D call TRBD1 (6 bases). Germline CDR1 and CDR2: MDHEN and SYDVKM. The CDR3 covers 13 residues. CDR3 loop: CASMGAGANVLIF. The CDR3 coding sequence is TGTGCCAGCATGGGGGCTGGGGCCAACGTCCTGATTTTC.

The table lists this clonotype with a few counts. The J gene is TRBJ2-1, the V gene TRBV5-1, with D perhaps TRBD2 (5 bases). Germline values: CDR1 SGHRS, CDR2 YFSETQ. This CDR3 is built from 14 residues. Trimming left V 5 bases short and J 6 bases short, with 15 bases between. This CDR3 reads CASRTGSRGNEQFF. For the CDR3, the DNA is TGCGCCAGCAGAACCGGGTCCCGGGGCAATGAGCAGTTCTTC.

The chain links TRBV25-1 to TRBJ2-4; D remains ambiguous. Per germline, CDR1 MGHDK and CDR2 SYGVNS. This CDR3 region has 15 residues. V lost 3 bases to trimming and J lost 0 bases, with 9 bases between them. The CDR3 region has the DNA TGTGCCAGCAGTGAGGGCCGCTTAGCCAAAAACATTCAGTACTTC. Amino acid sequence: CASSEGRLAKNIQYF.

The genes are TRBV15 and TRBJ1-1, with D possibly TRBD1 on 5 matching bases. Germline V gene sequence: CDR1 LNHNV, CDR2 YYDKDF (reference sequence). The CDR3 runs 14 residues. Trimming took 0 bases from V and 5 from J, leaving 10 bases between them. CDR3 nucleotides: TGTGCCACCAGCAGAGATGGGGGTGGTACTGAAGCTTTCTTT. Translating gives CATSRDGGGTEAFF.

This clonotype occurred a few times. The chain recombines TRBV5-1 with TRBJ2-1; 13 bases align to TRBD2. CDR1 is SGHRS, CDR2 YFSETQ, per germline. V trimming: 0 bases; J trimming: 15 bases; junction bases outside the gene matches: 9. The CDR3 is 15 residues long. Here the CDR3 DNA reads TGCGCCAGCAGCTTGGCAGGGACTAGCGGGGTCAAGACGTTCTTC. Protein: CASSLAGTSGVKTFF. The full variable domain, in which reference TRBV5-1 and TRBJ2-1 provide the parts outside the CDR3, is KAGVTQTPRYLIKTRGQQVTLSCSPISGHRSVSWYQQTPGQGLQFLFEYFSETQRNKGNFPGRFSGRQFSNSRSEMNVSTLELGDSALYLCASSLAGTSGVKTFFGPGTRLTVL.

The chain has TRBV29-1 and TRBJ2-1, with 11 positions matching TRBD2. Germline V lookup: CDR1 SQVTM, CDR2 ANQGSEA. CDR3 length: 15 amino acids. Trimming cost V 5 bases and J 3 bases; bases outside gene matches: 6. In DNA form, the CDR3 reads TGCAGCGTTAATGGGGGGACTAGCGGCTACAATGAGCAGTTCTTC. Protein sequence: CSVNGGTSGYNEQFF.

In this sample, this clonotype turned up many times. The chain employs TRBV5-1 and TRBJ2-1, with 9 bases that match TRBD2. Germline V gives CDR1 SGHRS, CDR2 YFSETQ. With V trimmed by 3 bases and J by 0 bases, 7 bases remained unmatched. The length of the CDR3 is 17 residues. The CDR3 DNA follows: TGCGCCAGCAGCTCAGAAGCGGGAGGCTTCTCCTACAATGAGCAGTTCTTC. Amino acid sequence: CASSSEAGGFSYNEQFF.

V usage is TRBV3-1 and J usage is TRBJ2-7, with D perhaps TRBD2 (5 bases). The germline gives CDR1 LGHDT, CDR2 YNNKEL (reference sequence). This CDR3 comprises 14 residues. The V gene lost 2 bases and the J gene lost 2 bases, with 10 bases spanning the gap. DNA of the CDR3: TGTGCCAGCAGCCAAACTGGGGAGACCTACGAGCAGTACTTC. It specifies CASSQTGETYEQYF.

The rearrangement joins TRBV2 to TRBJ2-1, with D possibly matching TRBD2 (6 bases). The CDR3 extends over 12 amino acids. V shed 5 bases and J shed 9 bases, with 11 bases lying between them. CDR1 and CDR2 (germline): SNHLY, FYNNEI. CDR3 amino acids: CASSSGTPEQFF. DNA for the CDR3: TGTGCCAGCAGTTCCGGGACTCCTGAGCAGTTCTTC.

This clonotype was counted many times. The chain employs TRBV3-1 and TRBJ2-1; 7 nucleotides match TRBD2. CDR1 LGHDT and CDR2 YNNKEL come from the germline V gene (reference sequence). Trimming removed 0 bases from V and 0 bases from J; junction bases left unmatched: 2. The CDR3 runs to 16 residues. CDR3: CASSQEGGGSYNEQFF. CDR3 sequence (DNA): TGTGCCAGCAGCCAAGAAGGCGGGGGCTCCTACAATGAGCAGTTCTTC.

A few counts support this clonotype. The V gene is TRBV6-2 or TRBV6-3, the J gene TRBJ2-5; tentatively, D is TRBD1 or TRBD2 (6 bases each). Germline CDR1 is MNHEY and CDR2 is SVGEGT. CDR3 length equals 16 residues. V lost 4 bases and J 2 bases, leaving 17 bases between the germline ends. The CDR3, as DNA: TGTGCCAGCAGTTCCGGGACAATTGGAGGGCAAGAGACCCAGTACTTC. This gives the protein CASSSGTIGGQETQYF.

The chain uses TRBV4-2 and TRBJ2-7; the match to TRBD2 covers 10 bases. The CDR3 consists of 16 residues. Germline CDR1 and CDR2: LGHNA and YNFKEQ. J gave up 6 bases and V 1 base, and 9 bases lay outside the gene matches. The CDR3 sequence: CASSQGSGRASGEQYF. Written as DNA, the CDR3 is TGTGCCAGCAGCCAAGGAAGCGGGAGGGCCTCGGGCGAGCAGTACTTC.

This clonotype was observed a few times. The V gene is TRBV4-3, the J gene TRBJ2-7, with D maybe TRBD2 (6 bases). The CDR3 covers 14 residues. Germline CDR1 LGHNA, CDR2 YSLEER. The ends were cut back, 1 base at V and 3 bases at J, with 10 bases in the middle. In nucleotides, the CDR3 is TGCGCCAGCAGCCAAGGACTAGTAGGCTACGAGCAGTACTTC. Translating gives CASSQGLVGYEQYF.

CDR3 sequence: CASSSGPGLAGYNEQFF. The CDR3 DNA follows: TGTGCCAGCAGTTCCGGACCGGGACTAGCGGGTTACAATGAGCAGTTCTTC. The chain employs TRBV6-2 or TRBV6-3 and TRBJ2-1; 12 nucleotides agree with TRBD2. Germline CDR1 is MNHEY and CDR2 is SVGEGT. This CDR3 contains 17 residues. V trimming: 4 bases; J trimming: 4 bases; junction bases outside the gene matches: 8.

This clonotype showed up many times. The rearrangement uses TRBV4-3 and TRBJ2-2; 7 bases are a match to TRBD1. V was clipped by 2 bases and J by 6 bases; unmatched bases: 12. The CDR3 length is 17 residues. Germline values: CDR1 LGHNA, CDR2 YSLEER. Here the CDR3 reads CASSQKSPRQGPGELFF. CDR3 DNA sequence: TGCGCCAGCAGCCAAAAATCCCCGAGACAGGGCCCCGGGGAGCTGTTTTTT.

This clonotype appeared many times. CDR3 coding DNA: TGTGCCAGCAGTTTAGCGGGGCTGAACACCGGGGAGCTGTTTTTT. Residues: CASSLAGLNTGELFF. This chain uses TRBV12-3 or TRBV12-4 with TRBJ2-2, with D perhaps matching TRBD1 (5 bases). This CDR3 contains 15 residues. V lost 0 bases to trimming and J lost 1 base, with 6 bases between them.

This clonotype has ten or more counts. V is TRBV25-1 and J is TRBJ2-7; maybe TRBD2 (5 bases). The CDR3 is 13 residues long. CDR1 is MGHDK, CDR2 SYGVNS, per germline. V was pared by 4 bases and J by 3 bases, with 10 bases between. The DNA for the CDR3 is TGTGCCAGCAGTGGCCTCGGGGTCTACGAGCAGTACTTC. Translation gives CASSGLGVYEQYF.

Only a few counts were recorded for this clonotype. The J gene is TRBJ2-2, the V gene TRBV27, with D tentatively TRBD2 (7 bases). This CDR3 spans 17 amino acids. The V and J ends lost 3 bases and 6 bases respectively, with 20 bases between them. The V gene's germline CDR1 is MNHEY and CDR2 SMNVEV (reference sequence). The CDR3 DNA reads TGTGCCAGCAGTTTTGGGGCGGGGGCCCTAACAGCCGGGGAGCTGTTTTTT. Translation gives CASSFGAGALTAGELFF.

V and J are TRBV12-3 or TRBV12-4 and TRBJ2-3; 13 nucleotides agree with TRBD2. With V trimmed by 6 bases and J by 9 bases, 3 bases remained unmatched. The CDR3 loop spans 13 amino acids. CDR3 loop: CASRGTSGVTQYF. For the CDR3, the DNA is TGTGCCAGCAGGGGGACTAGCGGGGTCACGCAGTATTTT.

The rearrangement links TRBV11-2 to TRBJ2-7; 8 bases line up with TRBD2. The germline gives CDR1 SGHAT, CDR2 FQNNGV. The J segment lost 2 bases and the V segment lost 4 bases, leaving 7 bases of the junction unmatched. There are 15 residues in the CDR3. The CDR3 here is CASSSERGRTYEQYF. CDR3 sequence (DNA): TGTGCCAGCAGCTCGGAGCGGGGGCGGACCTACGAGCAGTACTTC.

This clonotype was counted at least ten times. The rearrangement joins TRBV12-3 or TRBV12-4 to TRBJ2-7; D may match TRBD1 or TRBD2 (5 bases each). The length of the CDR3 is 14 residues. V gave up 5 bases and J gave up 7 bases, with 18 bases separating them. The chain's CDR3 is CASSMHTGREEQYF. The CDR3 DNA reads TGTGCCAGCAGTATGCACACGGGACGAGAAGAGCAGTACTTC.